Described below is a single T cell receptor (beta chain) sequence and its context. This specimen belongs to a study of blood T cell repertoires in COVID-19. Overall study: Material from acute and convalescent COVID-19 was sourced from the United States, Italy and Spain. PBMCs, B-cell-depleted T cells, or T cells provided the cDNA or gDNA that made up the material.

The protocol was immunoSEQ multiplex PCR, while the TCRdb copy is restricted to in-frame clones and leaves out a portion. The table shows under 250,000 clones, with 80% to 85% occurring only once. CDR1 MDHEN and CDR2 SYDVKM come from the germline V gene. The V end lost 6 bases, the J end lost 7 bases, and 16 bases lay between the germline ends. CDR3 size: 13 residues. This TCR came from a woman aged 18-29 years with acute or convalescent COVID-19. This chain connects TRBV28 to TRBJ2-7; D not certain. Specimen: peripheral blood. The CDR3 here is CASSFHQPREQYF. The CDR3 nucleotides are TGTGCCAGCAGCTTCCACCAACCTAGGGAGCAGTACTTC.